The 8 T cell receptor beta chains reported below all come from one sample, sequenced in a study of blood T cell repertoires in COVID-19. The repertoire was sequenced with immunoSEQ multiplex PCR; TCRdb's copy has only in-frame clones and lacks some. This sample carries 150,000 to 200,000 clones, roughly 90% of them seen once, and the ten largest clones take around 4.6%. Sequenced sample: peripheral blood. The receptors were sampled from a man under 40 with COVID-19, enrolled during active disease.

The chain recombines TRBV7-9 with TRBJ2-3; 8 bases are shared with TRBD1. Germline CDR1 SEHNR, CDR2 FQNEAQ (reference sequence). The length of the CDR3 is 19 residues. V trimming: 6 bases; J trimming: 0 bases; junction bases outside the gene matches: 17. CDR3 sequence reads: CASSRGQVNVAPSTDTQYF. The DNA for the CDR3 is TGTGCCAGCAGTCGGGGACAGGTGAACGTTGCCCCTAGCACAGATACGCAGTATTTT.

This clone was detected only once. The chain couples TRBV5-1 to TRBJ2-3; D unresolved. Germline V lookup: CDR1 SGHRS, CDR2 YFSETQ. This CDR3 comprises 14 residues. The V and J ends lost 1 base and 0 bases respectively, with 6 bases between them. For the CDR3, the DNA is TGCGCCAGCAGCTTGCTTTCTAGCACAGATACGCAGTATTTT. Amino acid sequence: CASSLLSSTDTQYF.

This sequence joins TRBV12-3 or TRBV12-4 and TRBJ1-6, with a possible D match to TRBD1 (6 bases). V dropped 6 bases and J dropped 10 bases, with 13 bases sitting between them. The CDR3 runs to 13 residues. CDR3 loop: CASSIQGYSPLHF. CDR3 sequence (DNA): TGTGCCAGCAGCATACAGGGTTACTCACCCCTCCACTTT.

This chain uses TRBV28 with TRBJ1-2; 9 nucleotides agree with TRBD1. The germline gives CDR1 MDHEN, CDR2 SYDVKM. After removal of 5 bases from V and 8 bases from J, the junction contained 6 bases not matched to a gene. CDR3 length: 13 residues. In DNA, the CDR3 is TGTGCCAGCAGTCGGGACAGGGAGACCGGCTACACCTTC. This sequence encodes CASSRDRETGYTF.

This clone has more than one count but fewer than ten. This sequence joins TRBV27 and TRBJ2-5; TRBD2 aligns across 13 bases. This CDR3 is built from 15 residues. Losses at the gene ends were 2 bases for V and 5 bases for J; bases not matched to a gene: 2. Germline CDR1 reads MNHEY; CDR2 reads SMNVEV (reference sequence). For the CDR3, the DNA is TGTGCCAGCAGTTTAACTAGCGGGAGGGGGGAGACCCAGTACTTC. Translation: CASSLTSGRGETQYF.

V and J are TRBV27 and TRBJ2-3; TRBD2 might be the D (6 bases). The CDR3 length is 13 residues. Trimming took 8 bases from V and 5 from J, leaving 14 bases between them. Looked up from germline, CDR1 is MNHEY and CDR2 is SMNVEV (reference sequence). CDR3 nucleotide sequence: TGTGCCAGCGTATCGGGGACTGAAGATACGCAGTATTTT. Protein product: CASVSGTEDTQYF.

The CDR3 is CANLAESADTQYF. The CDR3 coding sequence is TGTGCCAACCTCGCCGAGTCCGCAGATACGCAGTATTTT. This chain joins TRBV12-3 or TRBV12-4 and TRBJ2-3; no firm D call. The CDR3 is 13 amino acids. V lost 10 bases and J lost 4, with 15 bases in between.

This chain links TRBV28 with TRBJ2-2; 13 positions agree with TRBD2. The CDR3 sequence is 15 residues long. The J segment lost 7 bases and the V segment lost 5 bases, leaving 4 bases of the junction unmatched. The germline V gene has CDR1 MDHEN and CDR2 SYDVKM. The DNA for the CDR3 is TGTGCCAGCAGTGGACTAGCGGGAGCGGGCGGGGAGCTGTTTTTT. Its protein product is CASSGLAGAGGELFF.